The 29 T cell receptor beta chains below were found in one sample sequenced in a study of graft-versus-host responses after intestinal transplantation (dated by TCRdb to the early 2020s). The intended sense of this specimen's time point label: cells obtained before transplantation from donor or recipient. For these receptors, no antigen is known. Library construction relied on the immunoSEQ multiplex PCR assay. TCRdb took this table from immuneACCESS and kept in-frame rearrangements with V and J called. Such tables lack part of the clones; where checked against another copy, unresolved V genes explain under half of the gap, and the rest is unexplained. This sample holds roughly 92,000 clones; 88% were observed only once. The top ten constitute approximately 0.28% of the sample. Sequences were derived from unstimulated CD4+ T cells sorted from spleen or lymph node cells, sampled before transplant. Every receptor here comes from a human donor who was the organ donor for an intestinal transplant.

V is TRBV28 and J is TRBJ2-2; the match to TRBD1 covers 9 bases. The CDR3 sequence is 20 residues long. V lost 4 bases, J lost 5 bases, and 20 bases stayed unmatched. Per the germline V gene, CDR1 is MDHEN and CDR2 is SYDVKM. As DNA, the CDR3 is TGTGCCAGCAGTTCCATCGGGACAGGGCCGAGGGGGGGCCATACCGGGGAGCTGTTTTTT. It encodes CASSSIGTGPRGGHTGELFF.

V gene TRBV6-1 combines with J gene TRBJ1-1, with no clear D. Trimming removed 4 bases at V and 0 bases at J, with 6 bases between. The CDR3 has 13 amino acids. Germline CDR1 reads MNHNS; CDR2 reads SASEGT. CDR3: CASSVGLNTEAFF. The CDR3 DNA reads TGTGCCAGCAGTGTGGGCTTGAACACTGAAGCTTTCTTT.

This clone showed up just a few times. CDR3 sequence: CASSSWGGDTDTQYF. The CDR3 coding sequence is TGTGCCAGCAGCTCTTGGGGGGGGGACACAGATACGCAGTATTTT. V is TRBV7-9 and J is TRBJ2-3; the match to TRBD2 covers 7 bases. V shed 4 bases, J shed 2 bases, and the junction held 6 bases outside the gene matches. The CDR3 length is 15 residues. CDR1 is SEHNR and CDR2 is FQNEAQ in the germline V gene (reference sequence).

CDR3 bases: TGTGCCAGCAGCCGCCGACTAGCGGGGGGGCTCAACACAGATACGCAGTATTTT. Translated: CASSRRLAGGLNTDTQYF. The chain employs TRBV7-3 and TRBJ2-3; 14 bases are shared with TRBD2. The CDR3 covers 18 residues. Germline CDR1 SGHTA, CDR2 FQGTGA. V gave up 5 bases and J gave up 2 bases; unmatched junction bases: 9.

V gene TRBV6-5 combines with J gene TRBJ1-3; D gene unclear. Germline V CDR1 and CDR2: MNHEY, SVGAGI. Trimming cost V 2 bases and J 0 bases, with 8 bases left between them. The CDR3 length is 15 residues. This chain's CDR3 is CASSYARTSGNTIYF. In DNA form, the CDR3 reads TGTGCCAGCAGTTACGCCAGAACCTCTGGAAACACCATATATTTT.

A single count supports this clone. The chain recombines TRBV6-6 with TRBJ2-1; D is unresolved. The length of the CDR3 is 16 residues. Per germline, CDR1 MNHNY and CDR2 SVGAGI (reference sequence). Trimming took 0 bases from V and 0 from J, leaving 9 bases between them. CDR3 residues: CASSYSQDSSYNEQFF. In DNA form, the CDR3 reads TGTGCCAGCAGTTACTCGCAGGATTCCTCCTACAATGAGCAGTTCTTC.

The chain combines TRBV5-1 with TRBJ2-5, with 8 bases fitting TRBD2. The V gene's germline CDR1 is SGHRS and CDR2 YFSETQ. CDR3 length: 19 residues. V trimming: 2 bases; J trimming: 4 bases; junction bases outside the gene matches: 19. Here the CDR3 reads CASSFPLYYGGGKTETQYF. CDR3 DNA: TGCGCCAGCAGCTTCCCCCTATACTATGGCGGGGGGAAAACAGAGACCCAGTACTTC.

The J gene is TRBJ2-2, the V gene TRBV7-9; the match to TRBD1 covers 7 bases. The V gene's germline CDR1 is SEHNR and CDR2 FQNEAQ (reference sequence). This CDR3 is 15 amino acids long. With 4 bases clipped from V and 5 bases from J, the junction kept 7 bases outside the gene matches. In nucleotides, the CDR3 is TGTGCCAGCAGCTCACCCCCGACAGGGACCGGGGAGCTGTTTTTT. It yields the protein CASSSPPTGTGELFF.

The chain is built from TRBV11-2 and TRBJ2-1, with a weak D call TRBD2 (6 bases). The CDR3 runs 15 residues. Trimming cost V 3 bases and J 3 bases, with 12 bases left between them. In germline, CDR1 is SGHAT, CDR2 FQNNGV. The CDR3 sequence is CASSFGGNYYNEQFF. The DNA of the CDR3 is TGTGCCAGCAGCTTTGGCGGGAACTACTACAATGAGCAGTTCTTC.

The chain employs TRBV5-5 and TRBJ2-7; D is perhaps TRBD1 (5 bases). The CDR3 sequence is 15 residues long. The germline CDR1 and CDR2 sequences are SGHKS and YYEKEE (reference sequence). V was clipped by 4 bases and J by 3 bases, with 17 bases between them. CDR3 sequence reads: CASSPSPQGLYEQYF. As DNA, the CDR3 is TGTGCCAGCAGCCCATCTCCGCAGGGTCTCTACGAGCAGTACTTC.

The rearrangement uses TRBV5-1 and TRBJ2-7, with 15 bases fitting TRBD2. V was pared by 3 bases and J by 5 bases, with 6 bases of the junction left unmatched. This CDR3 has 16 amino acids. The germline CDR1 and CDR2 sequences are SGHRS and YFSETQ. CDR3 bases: TGCGCCAGCAGCTGGGGACTAGCGGGAGGTGCAAACGAGCAGTACTTC. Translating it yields CASSWGLAGGANEQYF.

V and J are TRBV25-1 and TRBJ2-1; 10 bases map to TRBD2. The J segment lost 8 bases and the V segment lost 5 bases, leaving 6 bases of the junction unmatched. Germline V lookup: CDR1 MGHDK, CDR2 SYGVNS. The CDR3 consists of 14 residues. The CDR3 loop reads CASSPSGSIHEQFF. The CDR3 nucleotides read TGTGCCAGCAGTCCTAGCGGGAGTATCCATGAGCAGTTCTTC.

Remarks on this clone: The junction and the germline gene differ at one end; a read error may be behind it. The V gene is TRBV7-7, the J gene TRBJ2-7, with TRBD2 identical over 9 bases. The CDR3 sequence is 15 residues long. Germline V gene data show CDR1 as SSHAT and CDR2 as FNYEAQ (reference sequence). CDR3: CASSLGLAGNYEQYF. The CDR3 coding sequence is TGTGCTAGCAGCTTGGGGCTAGCGGGGAACTACGAGCAGTACTTC.

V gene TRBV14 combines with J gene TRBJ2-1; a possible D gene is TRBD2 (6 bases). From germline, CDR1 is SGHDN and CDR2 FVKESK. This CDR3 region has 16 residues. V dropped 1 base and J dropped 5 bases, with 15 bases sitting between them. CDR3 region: CASSQVHGGNDNEQFF. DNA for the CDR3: TGTGCCAGCAGCCAAGTACACGGGGGAAATGACAATGAGCAGTTCTTC.

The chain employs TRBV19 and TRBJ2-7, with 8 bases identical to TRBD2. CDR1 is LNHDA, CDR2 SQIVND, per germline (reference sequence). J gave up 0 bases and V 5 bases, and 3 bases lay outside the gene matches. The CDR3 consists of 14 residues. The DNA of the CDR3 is TGTGCCAGTAGTCGAGCGGGGGCCTCCTACGAGCAGTACTTC. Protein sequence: CASSRAGASYEQYF.

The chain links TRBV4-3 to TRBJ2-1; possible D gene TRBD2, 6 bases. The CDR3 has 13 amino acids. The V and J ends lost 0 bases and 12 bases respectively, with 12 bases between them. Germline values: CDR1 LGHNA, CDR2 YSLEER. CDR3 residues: CASSQDGGTGQFF. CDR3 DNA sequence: TGCGCCAGCAGCCAAGATGGCGGGACCGGGCAGTTCTTC.

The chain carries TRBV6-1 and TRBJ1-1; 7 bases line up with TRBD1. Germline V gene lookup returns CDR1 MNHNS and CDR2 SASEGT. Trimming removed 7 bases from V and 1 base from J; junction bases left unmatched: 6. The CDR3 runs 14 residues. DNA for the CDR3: TGTGCCAGCACGACGGGGACAGCGAACACTGAAGCTTTCTTT. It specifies CASTTGTANTEAFF.

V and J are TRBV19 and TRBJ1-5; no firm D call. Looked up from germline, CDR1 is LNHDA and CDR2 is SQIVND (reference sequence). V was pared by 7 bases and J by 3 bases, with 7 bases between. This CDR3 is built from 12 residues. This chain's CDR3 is CASTRYNQPQHF. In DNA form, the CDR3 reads TGTGCCAGTACACGGTACAATCAGCCCCAGCATTTT.

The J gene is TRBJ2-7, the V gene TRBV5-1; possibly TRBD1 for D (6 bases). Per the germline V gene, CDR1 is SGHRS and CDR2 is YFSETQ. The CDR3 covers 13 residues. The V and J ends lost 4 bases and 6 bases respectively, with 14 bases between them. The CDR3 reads CASSTGPPAEQYF. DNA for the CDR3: TGCGCCAGCAGCACAGGGCCCCCGGCCGAGCAGTACTTC.

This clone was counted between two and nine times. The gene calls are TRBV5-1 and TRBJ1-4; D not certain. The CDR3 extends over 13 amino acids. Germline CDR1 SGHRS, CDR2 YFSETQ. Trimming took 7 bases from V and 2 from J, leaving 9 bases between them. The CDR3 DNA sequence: TGCGCCAGCGCGGGCAGCACTAATGAAAAACTGTTTTTT. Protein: CASAGSTNEKLFF.

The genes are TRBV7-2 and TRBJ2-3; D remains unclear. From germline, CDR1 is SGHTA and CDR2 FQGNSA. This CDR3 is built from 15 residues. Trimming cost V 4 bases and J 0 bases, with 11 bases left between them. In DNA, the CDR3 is TGTGCCAGCAGCTCCCGCATAACTAGCACAGATACGCAGTATTTT. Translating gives CASSSRITSTDTQYF.

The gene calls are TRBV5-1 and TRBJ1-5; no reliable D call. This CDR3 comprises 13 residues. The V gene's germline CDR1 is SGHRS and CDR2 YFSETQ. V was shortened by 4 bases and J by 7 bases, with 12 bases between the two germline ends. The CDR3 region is CASSREGGQPQHF. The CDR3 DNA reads TGCGCCAGCAGCCGTGAGGGCGGGCAGCCCCAGCATTTT.

DNA for the CDR3: TGTGCCAGCAGTCGAAGCCGGGACAGCACCTACGAGCAGTACTTC. Protein sequence: CASSRSRDSTYEQYF. The chain employs TRBV6-1 and TRBJ2-7, with 7 nucleotides matching TRBD1. Trimming took 5 bases from V and 2 from J; bases not matched to a gene: 9. Germline-derived CDR1 and CDR2 are MNHNS and SASEGT. The CDR3 extends over 15 amino acids.

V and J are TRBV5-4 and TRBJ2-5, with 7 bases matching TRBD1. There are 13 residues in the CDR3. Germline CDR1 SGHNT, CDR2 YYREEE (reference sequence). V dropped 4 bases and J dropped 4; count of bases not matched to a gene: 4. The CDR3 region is CASSPGQRETQYF. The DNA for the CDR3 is TGTGCCAGCAGCCCGGGACAGCGAGAGACCCAGTACTTC. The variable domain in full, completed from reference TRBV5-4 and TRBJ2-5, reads ETGVTQSPTHLIKTRGQQVTLRCSSQSGHNTVSWYQQALGQGPQFIFQYYREEENGRGNFPPRFSGLQFPNYSSELNVNALELDDSALYLCASSPGQRETQYFGPGTRLLVL.

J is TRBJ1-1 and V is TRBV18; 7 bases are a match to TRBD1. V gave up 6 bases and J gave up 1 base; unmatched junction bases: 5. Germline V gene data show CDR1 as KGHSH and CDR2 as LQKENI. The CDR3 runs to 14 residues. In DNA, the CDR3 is TGTGCCAGCTCTCCGGGACAGACGAACACTGAAGCTTTCTTT. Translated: CASSPGQTNTEAFF.

The CDR3 region is CASSGGGGDTQYF. For the CDR3, the DNA is TGCGCCAGCAGCGGCGGGGGCGGAGATACGCAGTATTTT. The chain is built from TRBV5-1 and TRBJ2-3; weak D call: TRBD2 (7 bases). In germline, CDR1 is SGHRS, CDR2 YFSETQ. The CDR3 loop spans 13 amino acids. Between the trimmed V and J ends, which lost 4 bases and 5 bases, there was a span of 11 bases.

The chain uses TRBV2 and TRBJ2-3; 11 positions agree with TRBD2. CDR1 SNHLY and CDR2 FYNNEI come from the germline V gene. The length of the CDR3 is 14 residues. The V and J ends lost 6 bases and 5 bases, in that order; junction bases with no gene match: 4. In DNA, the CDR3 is TGTGCCAGCAGGACTAGCGGGGTCGGAGATACGCAGTATTTT. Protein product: CASRTSGVGDTQYF.

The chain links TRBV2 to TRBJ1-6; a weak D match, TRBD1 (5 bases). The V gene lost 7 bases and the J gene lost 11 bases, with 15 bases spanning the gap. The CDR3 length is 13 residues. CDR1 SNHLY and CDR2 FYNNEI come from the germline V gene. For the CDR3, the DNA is TGTGCCAGCAATGCGGACAATCCCGCACCCCTCCACTTT. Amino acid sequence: CASNADNPAPLHF.

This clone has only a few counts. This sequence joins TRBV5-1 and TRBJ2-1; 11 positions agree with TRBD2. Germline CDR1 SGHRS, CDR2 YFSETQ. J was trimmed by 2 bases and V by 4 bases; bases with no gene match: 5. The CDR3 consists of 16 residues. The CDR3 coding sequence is TGCGCCAGCAGCCCTCCTAGCGGGAGGACCTACAATGAGCAGTTCTTC. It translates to CASSPPSGRTYNEQFF. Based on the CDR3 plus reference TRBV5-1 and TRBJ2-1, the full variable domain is KAGVTQTPRYLIKTRGQQVTLSCSPISGHRSVSWYQQTPGQGLQFLFEYFSETQRNKGNFPGRFSGRQFSNSRSEMNVSTLELGDSALYLCASSPPSGRTYNEQFFGPGTRLTVL.